This TCR beta chain was observed in a study of cytomegalovirus exposure and HLA in healthy donors. Across the study: Among the roughly 400 donors who were genotyped, about 79% fell in the genetic ancestry cluster that is associated with self-reported Caucasian donors.

Turning to this clone: Its antigen is unknown.

The length of the CDR3 is 13 residues. Germline V CDR1 and CDR2: MNHNY, SVGAGI (reference sequence). Deletions cut 10 bases from V and 4 bases from J, with 16 bases between. Every donor was a healthy person donating bone marrow. This PCR relied on a set of 60 Vbeta primers and 13 Jbeta primers. Only in-frame clones appear in the TCRdb table, and some are missing; sequencing was by immunoSEQ multiplex PCR. The sample yields about 130,000 clones, about 84% seen once. Overall study results and limits: As a later analysis showed, a missense DCLRE1C variant was linked to trimming of TCR beta V- and J-genes.

The chain has TRBV6-6 and TRBJ1-2, with D maybe TRBD1 (5 bases). The TCR sequence derives from a boy younger than 18 in good health and CMV-seronegative. The specimen was PBMCs. CDR3 loop: CATCTGGIYGYTF. Here the CDR3 DNA reads TGTGCCACCTGTACCGGGGGGATCTATGGCTACACCTTC.